A single sample gave rise to the 29 T cell receptor beta chains below, sequenced in a study of Graves' ophthalmopathy and Graves' hyperthyroidism. Amplified material comprised TCR beta CDR3 regions derived from RNA transcripts. Amplification began with first-round RT-PCR using HTBI primers, then second-round multiplex PCR was performed. TCRdb processed the multiplex PCR reads anew with MiXCR; each CDR3 protein has one entry. The table has a few hundred thousand distinct CDR3 sequences, roughly 15% seen once; the top ten hold about 7%. Sequenced sample: peripheral blood. Receptors were obtained from a woman aged 18-29 years with stable Graves' hyperthyroidism.

This clonotype was observed many times. The chain joins TRBV19 to TRBJ1-5, with D unresolved. The CDR3 is made up of 13 amino acids. Trimming stripped 3 bases from V and 5 bases from J, with 8 bases between. Per the germline V gene, CDR1 is LNHDA and CDR2 is SQIVND (reference sequence). The CDR3 DNA reads as TGTGCCAGTAGTATTAGAGGTGATCAGCCCCAGCATTTT. Protein sequence: CASSIRGDQPQHF.

As regards this clonotype: Germline and junction disagree at one end, which may indicate a read error. V is TRBV6-1 and J is TRBJ1-5; D gene ambiguous. CDR3 length: 15 residues. CDR1 is MNHNS, CDR2 SASEGT, per germline. DNA for the CDR3: TGTGCCGGCAGTGGCTTTCCAAATAGCAATCAGCCCCAGCATTTT. Its translation is CAGSGFPNSNQPQHF.

Many counts were recorded for this clonotype. V is TRBV2 and J is TRBJ1-1; D not resolved. Germline lookup yields CDR1 SNHLY and CDR2 FYNNEI. The CDR3 totals 13 residues. V was clipped by 6 bases and J by 7 bases, with 15 bases between them. As DNA, the CDR3 is TGTGCCAGCAGCGTCGGTCAAGGGTTTGAAGCTTTCTTT. Translation: CASSVGQGFEAFF.

This clonotype has ten or more counts. The V gene is TRBV29-1, the J gene TRBJ1-1; TRBD1 agrees at 8 bases. J was trimmed by 1 base and V by 4 bases; bases with no gene match: 14. Germline V gene sequence: CDR1 SQVTM, CDR2 ANQGSEA. CDR3 length: 17 residues. CDR3 DNA sequence: TGCAGCGTTGTACCGACAGGGGACCTGCTTGGGAACACTGAAGCTTTCTTT. Protein: CSVVPTGDLLGNTEAFF. Looking up the rest from reference TRBV29-1 and TRBJ1-1 gives the full variable domain: SAVISQKPSRDICQRGTSLTIQCQVDSQVTMMFWYRQQPGQSLTLIATANQGSEATYESGFVIDKFPISRPNLTFSTLTVSNMSPEDSSIYLCSVVPTGDLLGNTEAFFGQGTRLTVV.

This clonotype was counted many times. The chain recombines TRBV6-5 with TRBJ1-3; no clear D. Between the trimmed V and J ends, which lost 6 bases and 6 bases, there was a span of 6 bases. Per the germline V gene, CDR1 is MNHEY and CDR2 is SVGAGI. The CDR3 covers 11 residues. CDR3 DNA: TGTGCCAGCAGCTCCTCAAACACCATATATTTT. This sequence encodes CASSSSNTIYF.

This clonotype was observed at least ten times. This CDR3 is CSARETENQPQHF. DNA of the CDR3: TGCAGTGCTAGAGAGACAGAAAATCAGCCCCAGCATTTT. The chain employs TRBV20-1 and TRBJ1-5, with a weak D call TRBD1 (5 bases). V gave up 0 bases and J gave up 4 bases, with 7 bases separating them. The germline V gene encodes CDR1 DFQATT and CDR2 SNEGSKA (reference sequence). The CDR3 has 13 amino acids.

This clonotype was seen ten or more times. V is TRBV12-3 or TRBV12-4 and J is TRBJ1-5; D is uncertain. The CDR3 length is 13 residues. V was shortened by 1 base and J by 0 bases, with 1 base between the two germline ends. CDR3 in amino acids: CASSLDSNQPQHF. For the CDR3, the DNA is TGTGCCAGCAGTTTAGATAGCAATCAGCCCCAGCATTTT.

The table lists this clonotype with many counts. CDR3 coding DNA: TGTGCCAGCAGTTTACGTATCAATCAGCCCCAGCATTTT. This codes for CASSLRINQPQHF. V usage is TRBV12-3 or TRBV12-4 and J usage is TRBJ1-5; D remains ambiguous. This CDR3 contains 13 residues. V was clipped by 2 bases and J by 3 bases, with 5 bases between them.

The rearrangement links TRBV30 to TRBJ1-1, with D possibly matching TRBD1 (6 bases). Trimming stripped 3 bases from V and 1 base from J, with 12 bases between. This CDR3 contains 14 residues. Germline loops: CDR1 GTSNPN, CDR2 SVGIG (reference sequence). The CDR3 DNA is TGTGCCTGGAGGGGGGACACCCGGAACACTGAAGCTTTCTTT. Translation: CAWRGDTRNTEAFF.

The sample holds a few counts of this clonotype. The chain recombines TRBV19 with TRBJ2-2; weak D call: TRBD2 (6 bases). Trimming shortened V by 3 bases and J by 6 bases, and 14 bases separated the two germline ends. The V gene's germline CDR1 is LNHDA and CDR2 SQIVND (reference sequence). The CDR3 loop spans 15 amino acids. The CDR3 loop is CASSIPGEEAGELFF. The CDR3 DNA follows: TGTGCCAGTAGTATTCCGGGAGAGGAGGCCGGGGAGCTGTTTTTT.

This clonotype appeared many times. The V call is TRBV3-1, the J call TRBJ2-7, with D perhaps matching TRBD1 or TRBD2 (5 bases each). The CDR3 runs 13 residues. The ends were cut back, 1 base at V and 5 bases at J, with 9 bases in the middle. CDR1 and CDR2 from the germline V gene are LGHDT and YNNKEL (reference sequence). In DNA form, the CDR3 reads TGTGCCAGCAGCCAAGGAGGGGCCAACGAGCAGTACTTC. The encoded protein is CASSQGGANEQYF.

The rearrangement joins TRBV27 to TRBJ1-1; 8 bases are a match to TRBD1. This CDR3 is 14 amino acids long. CDR1 and CDR2 from the germline V gene are MNHEY and SMNVEV (reference sequence). J lost 6 bases, V lost 3 bases, and 6 bases had no gene match. Here the CDR3 DNA reads TGTGCCAGCAGTTTCGACAGGGGAACTTCTGAAGCTTTCTTT. This gives the protein CASSFDRGTSEAFF.

This chain uses TRBV9 with TRBJ1-1; D is unresolved. The germline gives CDR1 SGDLS, CDR2 YYNGEE. The V end was cut by 1 base, the J end by 4 bases, with 11 bases between. This CDR3 is built from 14 residues. CDR3 residues: CASSVSGKGTEAFF. The CDR3 region has the DNA TGTGCCAGCAGCGTATCCGGGAAGGGCACTGAAGCTTTCTTT.

This clonotype has ten or more counts. Just one base apart from a much larger clone, this may be a read error. For the CDR3, the DNA is TGTGCCAGCAGTGAAGTTTCACGGAATAGCAATCAGCCCCAGCATTTT. Protein product: CASSEVSRNSNQPQHF. The J gene is TRBJ1-5, the V gene TRBV6-1; no clear D gene. Trimming removed 1 base at V and 0 bases at J, with 10 bases between. This CDR3 has 16 residues. Germline V gene sequence: CDR1 MNHNS, CDR2 SASEGT.

For this clonotype: Given the absence of the conserved phenylalanine or tryptophan at the CDR3 end, a read error is likely. The V gene is TRBV29-1, the J gene TRBJ2-2; tentatively, D is TRBD1 (6 bases). The CDR3 is 14 amino acids. V lost 6 bases and J 1 base, leaving 12 bases between the germline ends. The germline gives CDR1 SQVTM, CDR2 ANQGSEA. The CDR3 loop is CSVPWTENTGELFV. CDR3 nucleotides: TGCAGCGTCCCCTGGACAGAGAACACCGGGGAGCTGTTTGTT.

This clonotype has at least ten counts. The chain recombines TRBV7-9 with TRBJ1-6, with D maybe TRBD1 (6 bases). The CDR3 contains 15 residues. V shed 5 bases and J shed 8 bases, with 16 bases lying between them. Germline-derived CDR1 and CDR2 are SEHNR and FQNEAQ (reference sequence). For the CDR3, the DNA is TGTGCCAGCAGCCCGGGGGGCGTTAGGGATTCACCCCTCCACTTT. Amino acid sequence: CASSPGGVRDSPLHF.

This clonotype was recorded at least ten times. The genes are TRBV6-5 and TRBJ2-7; D is perhaps TRBD1 (5 bases). V lost 2 bases to trimming and J lost 6 bases, with 17 bases between them. Germline loops: CDR1 MNHEY, CDR2 SVGAGI. The CDR3 has 15 amino acids. This chain's CDR3 is CASSYAIGAWGEQYF. CDR3 nucleotides: TGTGCCAGCAGTTACGCCATTGGGGCATGGGGCGAGCAGTACTTC.

Many counts were recorded for this clonotype. V and J are TRBV5-1 and TRBJ1-1; possibly TRBD1 for D (6 bases). The CDR3 runs to 16 residues. Trimming pared 0 bases from V and 4 bases from J, leaving 16 bases between. CDR1 is SGHRS, CDR2 YFSETQ, per germline. The CDR3: CASSLAAGARITEAFF. The CDR3 region has the DNA TGCGCCAGCAGCTTGGCAGCAGGGGCGCGGATCACTGAAGCTTTCTTT.

This clonotype was found many times. The rearrangement uses TRBV3-1 and TRBJ1-1; a possible D gene is TRBD1 (5 bases). Germline values: CDR1 LGHDT, CDR2 YNNKEL (reference sequence). The V and J ends lost 7 bases and 3 bases respectively, with 12 bases between them. The CDR3 has 13 residues. CDR3 nucleotide sequence: TGTGCCAGCATGCGCAGGGCTGACACTGAAGCTTTCTTT. It codes for CASMRRADTEAFF.

This clonotype was observed a handful of times. One base away lies a much larger clone, so this may be a sequencing read error. This rearrangement joins TRBV19 to TRBJ2-5, with 8 bases that match TRBD1. CDR3 length: 15 amino acids. V lost 7 bases to trimming and J lost 5 bases; unmatched junction nucleotides: 12. Germline loops: CDR1 LNHDA, CDR2 SQIVND (reference sequence). DNA for the CDR3: TGTGCCAGTACTATCGGACAGGGTCGCGGGGAGACCCAGTACTTC. It translates to CASTIGQGRGETQYF.

There are many counts of this clonotype. The chain employs TRBV29-1 and TRBJ1-2; TRBD1 matches 11 bases. Losses at the gene ends were 4 bases for V and 4 bases for J; bases not matched to a gene: 8. From germline, CDR1 is SQVTM and CDR2 ANQGSEA. The CDR3 covers 15 residues. Written as DNA, the CDR3 is TGCAGCGTTGGAAACCGGGACAGGGGGATCTATGGCTACACCTTC. Protein product: CSVGNRDRGIYGYTF.

The gene calls are TRBV10-1 and TRBJ1-6; D unclear. V was cut by 8 bases and J by 7 bases, with 12 bases left in between. Germline V gene sequence: CDR1 WNHNN, CDR2 SYGVQD (reference sequence). The CDR3 is 13 residues long. CDR3 in amino acids: CASSAQINSPLHF. DNA for the CDR3: TGCGCCAGCTCGGCGCAGATAAATTCACCCCTCCACTTT.

This clonotype was seen at least ten times. The CDR3 loop is CASSLGFFRAHGYTF. The CDR3 region has the DNA TGTGCCAGCAGCTTAGGGTTTTTCAGGGCCCATGGCTACACCTTC. This chain joins TRBV7-2 and TRBJ1-2; D is possibly TRBD1 (5 bases). CDR1 is SGHTA, CDR2 FQGNSA, per germline. The CDR3 has 15 amino acids. V was trimmed by 1 base and J by 6 bases, leaving 15 bases between them. The full variable domain, its missing parts supplied by reference TRBV7-2 and TRBJ1-2, is GAGVSQSPSNKVTEKGKDVELRCDPISGHTALYWYRQSLGQGLEFLIYFQGNSAPDKSGLPSDRFSAERTGGSVSTLTIQRTQQEDSAVYLCASSLGFFRAHGYTFGSGTRLTVV.

This clonotype was counted at least ten times. This sequence joins TRBV10-3 and TRBJ2-2; possibly TRBD1 for D (6 bases). This CDR3 has 12 residues. V gave up 8 bases and J gave up 5 bases, with 9 bases separating them. Germline values: CDR1 ENHRY, CDR2 SYGVKD. CDR3 nucleotides: TGTGCCATCGGGACAAAGACCGGGGAGCTGTTTTTT. This codes for CAIGTKTGELFF.

The sample holds a few counts of this clonotype. This chain joins TRBV12-3 or TRBV12-4 and TRBJ1-4; the D is unclear. The CDR3 covers 13 residues. Trimming left V 7 bases short and J 5 bases short, with 11 bases between. CDR3 DNA sequence: TGTGCCAGCACCCCGACGGGGAATGAAAAACTGTTTTTT. Translating it yields CASTPTGNEKLFF.

The sample holds many counts of this clonotype. CDR3 residues: CASSRSGGGSPLHF. The CDR3 DNA reads as TGTGCCAGCAGTCGCTCAGGGGGCGGATCACCCCTCCACTTT. The chain employs TRBV12-3 or TRBV12-4 and TRBJ1-6; 8 bases fit TRBD1. The V segment lost 5 bases and the J segment 10 bases; nucleotides outside the gene matches: 7. The CDR3 has 14 residues.

This clonotype showed up many times. V and J are TRBV14 and TRBJ2-3, with D perhaps matching TRBD1 or TRBD2 (5 bases each). The V end was cut by 0 bases, the J end by 3 bases, with 10 bases between. The CDR3 is made up of 15 amino acids. Germline loops: CDR1 SGHDN, CDR2 FVKESK. CDR3 amino acids: CASSQDSGGTDTQYF. The CDR3 bases are TGTGCCAGCAGCCAAGATTCTGGGGGTACAGATACGCAGTATTTT.

This clonotype was recorded at least ten times. The V gene is TRBV7-2, the J gene TRBJ1-3; D call uncertain. The CDR3 consists of 14 residues. V was trimmed by 2 bases and J by 2 bases, leaving 7 bases between them. CDR1 SGHTA and CDR2 FQGNSA come from the germline V gene. The CDR3 reads CASSLRNTGNTIYF. DNA of the CDR3: TGTGCCAGCAGCTTACGTAACACTGGAAACACCATATATTTT.

In this sample, this clonotype turned up many times. The chain couples TRBV6-2 or TRBV6-3 to TRBJ2-2; either TRBD1 or TRBD2 may supply D (5 bases each). With 7 bases removed from V and 5 bases from J, the gap between germline ends came to 20 bases. The CDR3 is 16 residues long. The V gene's germline CDR1 is MNHEY and CDR2 SVGEGT. The CDR3 coding sequence is TGTGCCAGCATGATACCTGGGACGGTTAAGACCGGGGAGCTGTTTTTT. Residues: CASMIPGTVKTGELFF.